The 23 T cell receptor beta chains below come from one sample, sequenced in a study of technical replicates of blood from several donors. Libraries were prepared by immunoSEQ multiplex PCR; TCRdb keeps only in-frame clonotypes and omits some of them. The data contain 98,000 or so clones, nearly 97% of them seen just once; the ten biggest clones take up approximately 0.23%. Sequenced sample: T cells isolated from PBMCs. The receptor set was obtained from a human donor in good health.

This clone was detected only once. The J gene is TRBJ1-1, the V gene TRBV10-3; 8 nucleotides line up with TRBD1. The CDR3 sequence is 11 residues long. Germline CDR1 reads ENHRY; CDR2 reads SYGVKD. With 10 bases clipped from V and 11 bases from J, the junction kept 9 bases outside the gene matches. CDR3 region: CASRQGPEAFF. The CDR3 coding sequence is TGTGCCAGCCGACAGGGGCCGGAGGCTTTCTTT.

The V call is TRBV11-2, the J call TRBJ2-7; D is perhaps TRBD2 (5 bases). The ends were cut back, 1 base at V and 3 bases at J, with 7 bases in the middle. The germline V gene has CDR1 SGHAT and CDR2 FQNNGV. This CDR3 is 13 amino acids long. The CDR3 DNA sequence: TGTGCCAGCAGCTTAGTAGAGGGCTACGAGCAGTACTTC. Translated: CASSLVEGYEQYF. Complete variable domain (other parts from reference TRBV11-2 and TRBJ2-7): EAGVAQSPRYKIIEKRQSVAFWCNPISGHATLYWYQQILGQGPKLLIQFQNNGVVDDSQLPKDRFSAERLKGVDSTLKIQPAKLEDSAVYLCASSLVEGYEQYFGPGTRLTVT.

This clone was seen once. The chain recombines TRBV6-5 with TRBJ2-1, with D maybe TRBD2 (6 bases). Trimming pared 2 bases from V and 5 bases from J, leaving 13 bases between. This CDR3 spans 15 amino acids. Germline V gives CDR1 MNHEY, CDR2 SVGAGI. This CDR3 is CASSYQGLANNEQFF. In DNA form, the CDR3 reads TGTGCCAGCAGTTACCAGGGACTGGCAAACAATGAGCAGTTCTTC.

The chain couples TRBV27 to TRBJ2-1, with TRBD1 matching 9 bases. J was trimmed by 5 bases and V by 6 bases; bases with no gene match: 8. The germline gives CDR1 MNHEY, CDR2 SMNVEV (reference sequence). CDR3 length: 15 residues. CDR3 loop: CASREGQGRHNEQFF. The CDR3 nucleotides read TGTGCCAGCAGAGAGGGACAGGGAAGGCACAATGAGCAGTTCTTC.

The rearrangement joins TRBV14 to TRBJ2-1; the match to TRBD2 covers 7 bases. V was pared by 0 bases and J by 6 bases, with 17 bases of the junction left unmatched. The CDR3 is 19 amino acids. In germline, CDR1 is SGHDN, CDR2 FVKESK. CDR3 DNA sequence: TGTGCCAGCAGCCAAGAGCTATCCCCCGGGCGGGAGTGGGGCAATGAGCAGTTCTTC. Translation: CASSQELSPGREWGNEQFF.

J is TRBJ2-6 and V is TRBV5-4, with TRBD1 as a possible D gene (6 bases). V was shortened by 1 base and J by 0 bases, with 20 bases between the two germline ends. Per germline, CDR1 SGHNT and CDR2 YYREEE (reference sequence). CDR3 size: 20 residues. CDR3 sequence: CASSLRRYATGSSGANVLTF. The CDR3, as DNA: TGTGCCAGCAGCTTGCGCCGGTACGCGACAGGAAGCTCTGGGGCCAACGTCCTGACTTTC.

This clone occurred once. The CDR3 spells CASRRLGSKNIQYF. CDR3 DNA: TGTGCCAGCAGACGACTGGGTTCCAAAAACATTCAGTACTTC. The gene calls are TRBV5-6 and TRBJ2-4; D remains unclear. V gave up 5 bases and J gave up 2 bases, with 11 bases separating them. Germline assignment: CDR1 SGHDT and CDR2 YYEEEE. The CDR3 loop spans 14 amino acids.

The CDR3 DNA is TGTGCCAGCAGTTCGCTGGGGCCTAATGAAAAACTGTTTTTT. Amino acid sequence: CASSSLGPNEKLFF. The V call is TRBV27, the J call TRBJ1-4, with D possibly TRBD1 on 5 matching bases. The CDR3 spans 14 residues. With 4 bases removed from V and 3 bases from J, the gap between germline ends came to 9 bases. CDR1 is MNHEY and CDR2 is SMNVEV in the germline V gene (reference sequence).

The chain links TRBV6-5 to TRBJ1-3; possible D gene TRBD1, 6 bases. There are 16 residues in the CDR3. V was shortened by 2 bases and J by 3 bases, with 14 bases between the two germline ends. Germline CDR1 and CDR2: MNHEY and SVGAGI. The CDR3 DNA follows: TGTGCCAGCAGTTACCGGCAGGGGAGCAGTGGAAACACCATATATTTT. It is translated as CASSYRQGSSGNTIYF.

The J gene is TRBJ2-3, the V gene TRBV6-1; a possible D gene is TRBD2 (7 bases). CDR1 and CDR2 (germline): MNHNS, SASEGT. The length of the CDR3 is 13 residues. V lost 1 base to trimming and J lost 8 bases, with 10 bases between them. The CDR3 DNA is TGTGCCAGCAGTGAAGGTGGGGGGGCTACGCAGTATTTT. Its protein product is CASSEGGGATQYF.

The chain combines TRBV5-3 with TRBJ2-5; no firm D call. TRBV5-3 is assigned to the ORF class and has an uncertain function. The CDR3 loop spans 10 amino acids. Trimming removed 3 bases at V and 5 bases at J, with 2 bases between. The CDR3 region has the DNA TGTGCCAGAAGCTCGGAGACCCAGTACTTC. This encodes CARSSETQYF.

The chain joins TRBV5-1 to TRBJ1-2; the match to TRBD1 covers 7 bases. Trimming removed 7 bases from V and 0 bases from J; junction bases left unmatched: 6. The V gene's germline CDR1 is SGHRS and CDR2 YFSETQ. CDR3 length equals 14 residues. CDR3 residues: CASGTEPSNYGYTF. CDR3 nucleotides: TGCGCCAGCGGGACAGAGCCTTCTAACTATGGCTACACCTTC.

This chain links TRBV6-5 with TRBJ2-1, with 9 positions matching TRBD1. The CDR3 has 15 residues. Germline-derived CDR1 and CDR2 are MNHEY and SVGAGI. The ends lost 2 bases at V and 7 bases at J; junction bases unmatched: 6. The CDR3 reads CASSYPGQGLNEQFF. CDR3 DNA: TGTGCCAGCAGTTACCCGGGACAGGGTTTAAATGAGCAGTTCTTC.

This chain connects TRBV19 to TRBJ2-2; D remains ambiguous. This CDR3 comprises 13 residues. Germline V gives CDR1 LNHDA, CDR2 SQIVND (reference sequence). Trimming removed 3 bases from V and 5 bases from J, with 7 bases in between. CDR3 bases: TGTGCCAGTAGTATTACTAATACCGGGGAGCTGTTTTTT. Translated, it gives CASSITNTGELFF.

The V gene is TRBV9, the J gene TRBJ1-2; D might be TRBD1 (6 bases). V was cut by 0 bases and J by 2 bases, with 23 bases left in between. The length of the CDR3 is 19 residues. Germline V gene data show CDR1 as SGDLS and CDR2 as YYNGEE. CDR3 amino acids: CASSVVQGYGPNQNYGYTF. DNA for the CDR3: TGTGCCAGCAGCGTAGTACAGGGTTACGGGCCAAACCAGAACTATGGCTACACCTTC.

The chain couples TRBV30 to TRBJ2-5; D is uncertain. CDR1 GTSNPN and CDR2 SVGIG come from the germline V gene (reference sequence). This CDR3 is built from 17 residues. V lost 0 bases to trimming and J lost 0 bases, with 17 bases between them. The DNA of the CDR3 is TGTGCCTGGAGTGTACATCTGGGCACCCAGTACCAAGAGACCCAGTACTTC. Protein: CAWSVHLGTQYQETQYF. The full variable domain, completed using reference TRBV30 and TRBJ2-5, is SQTIHQWPATLVQPVGSPLSLECTVEGTSNPNLYWYRQAAGRGLQLLFYSVGIGQISSEVPQNLSASRPQDRQFILSSKKLLLSDSGFYLCAWSVHLGTQYQETQYFGPGTRLLVL.

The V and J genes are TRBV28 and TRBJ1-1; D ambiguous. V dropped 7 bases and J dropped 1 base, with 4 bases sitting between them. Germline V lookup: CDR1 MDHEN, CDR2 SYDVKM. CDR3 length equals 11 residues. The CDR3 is CASNRNTEAFF. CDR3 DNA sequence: TGTGCCAGCAACAGGAACACTGAAGCTTTCTTT. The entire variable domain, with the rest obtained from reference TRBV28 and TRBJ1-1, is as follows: DVKVTQSSRYLVKRTGEKVFLECVQDMDHENMFWYRQDPGLGLRLIYFSYDVKMKEKGDIPEGYSVSREKKERFSLILESASTNQTSMYLCASNRNTEAFFGQGTRLTVV.

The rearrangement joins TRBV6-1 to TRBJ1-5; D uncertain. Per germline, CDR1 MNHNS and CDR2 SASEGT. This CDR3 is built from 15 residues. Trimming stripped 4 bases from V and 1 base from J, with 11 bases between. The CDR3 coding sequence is TGTGCCAGCAGTGTGGCGGGCCCCAGCAATCAGCCCCAGCATTTT. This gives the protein CASSVAGPSNQPQHF.

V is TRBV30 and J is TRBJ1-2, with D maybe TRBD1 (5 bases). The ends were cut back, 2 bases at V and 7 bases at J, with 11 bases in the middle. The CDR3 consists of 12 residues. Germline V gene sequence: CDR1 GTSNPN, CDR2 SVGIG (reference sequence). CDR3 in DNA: TGTGCCTGGAGTCTCCAGGGTAGTGGCTACACCTTC. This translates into CAWSLQGSGYTF.

The CDR3 loop is CASSPHRGYEQYF. CDR3 nucleotides: TGTGCCAGCAGCCCCCATCGGGGGTACGAGCAGTACTTC. The V call is TRBV11-2, the J call TRBJ2-7; a weak D match, TRBD2 (6 bases). V shed 5 bases and J shed 4 bases, with 12 bases lying between them. The CDR3 totals 13 residues. Germline CDR1 and CDR2: SGHAT and FQNNGV.

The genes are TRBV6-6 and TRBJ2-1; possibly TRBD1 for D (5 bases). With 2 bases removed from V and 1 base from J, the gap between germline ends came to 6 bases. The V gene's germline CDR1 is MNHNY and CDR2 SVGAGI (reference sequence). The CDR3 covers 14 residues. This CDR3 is CASSYGASYNEQFF. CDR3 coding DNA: TGTGCCAGCAGTTACGGGGCTTCCTACAATGAGCAGTTCTTC.

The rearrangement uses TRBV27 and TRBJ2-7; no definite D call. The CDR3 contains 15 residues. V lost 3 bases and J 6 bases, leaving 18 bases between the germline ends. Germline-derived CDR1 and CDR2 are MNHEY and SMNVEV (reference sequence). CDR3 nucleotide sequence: TGTGCCAGCAGTTTCTCCGGGTCTTCCTTAACCGAGCAGTACTTC. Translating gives CASSFSGSSLTEQYF.

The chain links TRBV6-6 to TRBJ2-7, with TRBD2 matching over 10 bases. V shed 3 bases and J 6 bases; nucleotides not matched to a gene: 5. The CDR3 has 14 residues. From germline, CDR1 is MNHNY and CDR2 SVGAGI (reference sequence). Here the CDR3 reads CASSYASGSTEQYF. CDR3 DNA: TGTGCCAGCAGTTATGCTAGCGGGAGCACCGAGCAGTACTTC.